A selection of T cell receptor beta chains follows, all from one sample in a study of blood T cell repertoires in COVID-19. Profiling relied on immunoSEQ multiplex PCR, and the TCRdb table lists in-frame clones only, not all of them. Of about 160,000 clones in the sample, 70% to 90% were seen once. Sequences were obtained from peripheral blood. The receptors stem from a woman aged 50 to 60 with COVID-19, enrolled during active disease. CDR3s include the opening cysteine and the closing phenylalanine or tryptophan. The D gene is left open where the match is weak. The size entry is marked missing in some rows and otherwise reads once, few, many or a size class.

V	J	D	size	CDR3	DNA
TRBV5-4	TRBJ2-3	TRBD2	-	CASRLAGKDTQYF	TGTGCCAGTCGACTAGCGGGGAAAGATACGCAGTATTTT
TRBV27	TRBJ2-7	TRBD1	-	CASSFGQGAFFEQYF	TGTGCCAGCAGTTTCGGACAGGGGGCATTCTTCGAGCAGTACTTC
TRBV7-9	TRBJ2-7	TRBD1	-	CASSRDRAVDEQYF	TGTGCCAGCAGCCGTGACAGGGCGGTAGACGAGCAGTACTTC
TRBV19	TRBJ1-1	TRBD1	-	CASSEAHRGTEAFF	TGTGCCAGTAGCGAGGCGCACAGGGGAACTGAAGCTTTCTTT
TRBV27	TRBJ2-6	-	-	CASRSPRGANVLTF	TGTGCCAGCAGGTCCCCTCGGGGGGCCAACGTCCTGACTTTC
TRBV14	TRBJ2-7	TRBD1	few	CASSQNRGLEQYF	TGTGCCAGCAGCCAAAACAGGGGGCTCGAGCAGTACTTC
TRBV29-1	TRBJ2-3	TRBD2	-	CSVPWAGGADTQYF	TGCAGCGTGCCTTGGGCGGGGGGGGCAGATACGCAGTATTTT
TRBV9	TRBJ1-6	-	-	CASSSQQEYNSPLHF	TGTGCCAGCAGCTCACAACAGGAGTATAATTCACCCCTCCACTTT
TRBV5-1	TRBJ2-5	-	once	CASSWGGRLAETQYF	TGCGCCAGCAGCTGGGGGGGCAGACTAGCAGAGACCCAGTACTTC
TRBV30	TRBJ2-1	TRBD2	-	CAWSTSGGIQYEQFF	TGTGCCTGGAGTACTAGCGGGGGTATACAATATGAGCAGTTCTTC
TRBV3-1/TRBV3-2	TRBJ1-1	-	-	CASSHGRRNTEAFF	TGTGCCAGCAGCCATGGGCGCAGGAACACTGAAGCTTTCTTT
TRBV21-1	TRBJ2-7	-	-	CASSRTGDDYEQYF	TGTGCCAGCAGTCGGACAGGGGACGATTACGAGCAGTACTTC
TRBV4-3	TRBJ2-2	TRBD1	once	CASSQRTGLTGELFF	TGCGCCAGCAGCCAACGGACAGGGCTCACCGGGGAGCTGTTTTTT
TRBV9	TRBJ2-5	-	-	CASSPKARGPQETQYF	TGTGCCAGCAGCCCAAAGGCACGAGGGCCCCAAGAGACCCAGTACTTC
TRBV3-1/TRBV3-2	TRBJ1-6	-	-	CASSPDRKALHF	TGTGCCAGCAGCCCCGACAGGAAAGCCCTCCACTTT
TRBV13	TRBJ2-1	TRBD2	-	CASSLGRAGGWNEQFF	TGTGCCAGCAGCTTAGGCCGGGCGGGGGGCTGGAATGAGCAGTTCTTC
TRBV5-1	TRBJ1-6	-	-	CASSLEGARIGSPLHF	TGCGCCAGCAGCTTGGAAGGGGCACGGATAGGTTCACCCCTCCACTTT
TRBV6-6	TRBJ2-1	TRBD2	-	CASSYSSGGAVDEQFF	TGTGCCAGCAGTTACTCTAGCGGGGGGGCAGTCGATGAGCAGTTCTTC
TRBV7-9	TRBJ2-2	-	once	CASSLATGELFF	TGTGCCAGCAGCTTGGCTACCGGGGAGCTGTTTTTT
TRBV6-5	TRBJ1-2	-	-	CASRDLADYGYTF	TGTGCCAGCAGGGACCTGGCCGACTATGGTTACACCTTC
TRBV28	TRBJ1-1	-	-	CASSLGLGGFNTEAFF	TGTGCCAGCAGTTTGGGTTTGGGGGGGTTTAACACTGAAGCTTTCTTT
TRBV5-3	TRBJ1-4	-	-	CARSLDRVSEKLFF	TGTGCCAGAAGCTTGGACCGGGTCTCGGAAAAACTGTTTTTT
TRBV6-2/TRBV6-3	TRBJ1-1	-	-	CASSPWAAEAFF	TGTGCCAGCAGCCCCTGGGCAGCTGAAGCTTTCTTT
TRBV3-1/TRBV3-2	TRBJ1-5	-	-	CASSQGVGGEQPQHF	TGTGCCAGCAGCCAAGGGGTCGGGGGGGAGCAGCCCCAGCATTTT
TRBV5-4	TRBJ2-3	TRBD2	-	CASSWTSDNTQYF	TGTGCCAGCAGCTGGACTAGCGACAATACGCAGTATTTT
TRBV6-2/TRBV6-3	TRBJ1-2	-	-	CASSYRGAKGYTF	TGTGCCAGCAGTTACCGCGGGGCCAAAGGCTACACCTTC
TRBV7-2	TRBJ2-7	TRBD1	-	CASSASGTGGHEQYF	TGTGCCAGCAGCGCATCCGGGACAGGGGGCCACGAGCAGTACTTC
TRBV20-1	TRBJ2-5	TRBD2	-	CSASIGIAGPRETQYF	TGCAGTGCTAGTATCGGGATAGCGGGGCCTCGTGAGACCCAGTACTTC
TRBV3-1/TRBV3-2	TRBJ2-5	TRBD2	-	CASRVAGGRETQYF	TGTGCCAGCAGGGTAGCGGGGGGCCGGGAGACCCAGTACTTC